This record covers a single T cell receptor (beta chain). Germline lookup yields CDR1 LNHDA and CDR2 SQIVND (reference sequence). CDR3 length: 17 amino acids. The V end was cut by 9 bases, the J end by 4 bases, with 27 bases between. The sample originates from a study of blood T cell repertoires in COVID-19. As for the study in general: In each case, the material was cDNA or gDNA derived from T cells, B-cell-depleted T cells, or PBMCs.

Method: immunoSEQ multiplex PCR; TCRdb's copy keeps in-frame clones and lacks some. This table has roughly 130,000 clones, about four fifths appearing once. The sample comprised peripheral blood. This TCR came from a woman aged 70-85 years with acute or convalescent COVID-19. The chain recombines TRBV19 with TRBJ1-2; possible D gene TRBD1, 5 bases. The CDR3 DNA is TGTGCCAGCGGACCGGGACGGACTATGCTAGGAAGCTATGGCTACACCTTC. Protein product: CASGPGRTMLGSYGYTF. The variable domain in full, completed from reference TRBV19 and TRBJ1-2, reads DGGITQSPKYLFRKEGQNVTLSCEQNLNHDAMYWYRQDPGQGLRLIYYSQIVNDFQKGDIAEGYSVSREKKESFPLTVTSAQKNPTAFYLCASGPGRTMLGSYGYTFGSGTRLTVV.